This T cell receptor beta chain was obtained from a study of T cell clonotyping in hematopoietic cell transplantation. Study-level findings and limits: At the given depth, recipient repertoires were over 97% de novo clonotypes. Pathologically expanded recipient clonotypes increased progressively from day 30 to day 180 as diversity fell.

Assay: immunoSEQ multiplex PCR; the TCRdb copy retains only in-frame clones and omits some. The profile shows approximately 7,500 clones, about 91% of them singletons. Recipients were bled about 28 days pretransplant and at posttransplant days 30, 100, 180. The CDR3 covers 12 residues. Germline V lookup: CDR1 MNHNS, CDR2 SASEGT. V lost 5 bases and J 4 bases, leaving 9 bases between the germline ends. A note on this clone: What it recognizes is unknown.

This sequence originates from a male patient in his late teens or twenties who had an allogeneic stem cell transplant from a related donor, so the T cells may come from the graft donor. Some clones in this sample may be carry-over from other donors' samples. The chain employs TRBV6-1 and TRBJ2-7; TRBD1 is a possible D gene (5 bases). The source material was PBMCs, sampled 100 days after allogeneic stem cell transplant. The CDR3: CASSSKGYEQYV. DNA of the CDR3: TGTGCCAGCAGTTCCAAGGGGTACGAGCAGTACGTC.